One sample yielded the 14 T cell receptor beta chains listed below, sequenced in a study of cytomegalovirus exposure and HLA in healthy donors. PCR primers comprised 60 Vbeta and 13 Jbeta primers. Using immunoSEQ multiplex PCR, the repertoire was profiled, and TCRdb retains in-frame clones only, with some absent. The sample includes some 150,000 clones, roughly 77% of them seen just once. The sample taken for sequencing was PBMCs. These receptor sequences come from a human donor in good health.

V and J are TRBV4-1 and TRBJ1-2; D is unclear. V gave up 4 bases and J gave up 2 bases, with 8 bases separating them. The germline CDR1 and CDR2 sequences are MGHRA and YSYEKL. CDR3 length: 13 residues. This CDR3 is CASSPTDNYGYTF. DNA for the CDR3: TGCGCCAGCAGCCCCACAGACAACTATGGCTACACCTTC.

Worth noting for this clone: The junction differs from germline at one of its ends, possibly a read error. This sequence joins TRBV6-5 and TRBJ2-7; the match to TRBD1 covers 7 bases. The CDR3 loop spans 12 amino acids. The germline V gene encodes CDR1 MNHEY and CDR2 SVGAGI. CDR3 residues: CASSYETGLVHF. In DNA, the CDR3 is TGTGCCAGCAGTTACGAGACAGGGCTCGTCCACTTC.

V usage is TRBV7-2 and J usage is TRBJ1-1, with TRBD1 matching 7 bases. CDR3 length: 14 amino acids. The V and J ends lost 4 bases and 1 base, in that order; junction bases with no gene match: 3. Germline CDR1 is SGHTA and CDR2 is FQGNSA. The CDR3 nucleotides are TGTGCCAGCAGCTCGGACAGGTCGAACACTGAAGCTTTCTTT. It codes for CASSSDRSNTEAFF.

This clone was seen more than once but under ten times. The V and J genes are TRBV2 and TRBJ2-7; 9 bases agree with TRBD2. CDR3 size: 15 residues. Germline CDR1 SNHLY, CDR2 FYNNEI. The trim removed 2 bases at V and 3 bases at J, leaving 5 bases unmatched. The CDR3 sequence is CASSEIAGAVYEQYF. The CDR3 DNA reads TGTGCCAGCAGTGAAATAGCGGGGGCGGTCTACGAGCAGTACTTC.

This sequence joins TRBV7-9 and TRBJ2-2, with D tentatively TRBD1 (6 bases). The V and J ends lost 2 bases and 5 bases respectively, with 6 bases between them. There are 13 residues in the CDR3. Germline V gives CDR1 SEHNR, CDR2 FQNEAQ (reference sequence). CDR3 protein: CASSLTGTGELFF. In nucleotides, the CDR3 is TGTGCCAGCAGCTTAACAGGGACCGGGGAGCTGTTTTTT.

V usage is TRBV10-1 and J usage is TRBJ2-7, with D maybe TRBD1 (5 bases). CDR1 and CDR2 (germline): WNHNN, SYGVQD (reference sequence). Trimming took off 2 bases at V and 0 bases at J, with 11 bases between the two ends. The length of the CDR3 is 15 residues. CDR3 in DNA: TGCGCCAGCAGTGAGGGCCAGGGTATCTCCTACGAGCAGTACTTC. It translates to CASSEGQGISYEQYF.

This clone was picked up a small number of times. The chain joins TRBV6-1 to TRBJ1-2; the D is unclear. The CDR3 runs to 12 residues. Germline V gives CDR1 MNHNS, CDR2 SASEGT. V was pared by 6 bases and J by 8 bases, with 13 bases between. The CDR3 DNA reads TGTGCCAGCAGGGAGGGCTTGGGGGGCTACACCTTC. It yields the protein CASREGLGGYTF.

Here the CDR3 DNA reads TGTGCCAGCAGCAATGGAGGAAAACTGTTTTTT. Amino acid sequence: CASSNGGKLFF. V is TRBV7-9 and J is TRBJ1-4; D remains ambiguous. This CDR3 has 11 amino acids. Trimming removed 5 bases from V and 10 bases from J, with 8 bases in between. Germline V gene data show CDR1 as SEHNR and CDR2 as FQNEAQ (reference sequence).

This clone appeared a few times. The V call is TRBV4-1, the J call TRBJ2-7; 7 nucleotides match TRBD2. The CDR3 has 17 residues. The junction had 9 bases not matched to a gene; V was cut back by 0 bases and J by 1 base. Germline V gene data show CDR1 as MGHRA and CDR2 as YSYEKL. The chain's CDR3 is CASSQDSDGGTSYEQYF. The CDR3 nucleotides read TGCGCCAGCAGCCAAGATTCCGACGGGGGGACTTCCTACGAGCAGTACTTC.

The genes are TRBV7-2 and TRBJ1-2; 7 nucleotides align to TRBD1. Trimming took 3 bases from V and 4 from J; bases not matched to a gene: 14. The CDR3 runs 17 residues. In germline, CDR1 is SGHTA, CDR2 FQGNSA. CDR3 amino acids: CASSFPGGTVNTYGYTF. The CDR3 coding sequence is TGTGCCAGCAGCTTCCCGGGTGGGACAGTCAATACCTATGGCTACACCTTC.

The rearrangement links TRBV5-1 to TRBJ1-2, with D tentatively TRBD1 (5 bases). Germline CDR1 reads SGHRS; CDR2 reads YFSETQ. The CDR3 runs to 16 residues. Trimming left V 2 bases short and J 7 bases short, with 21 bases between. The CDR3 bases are TGCGCCAGCAGCTTATCCTTGGGGCAGGGCCTCGGTGGCTACACCTTC. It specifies CASSLSLGQGLGGYTF.

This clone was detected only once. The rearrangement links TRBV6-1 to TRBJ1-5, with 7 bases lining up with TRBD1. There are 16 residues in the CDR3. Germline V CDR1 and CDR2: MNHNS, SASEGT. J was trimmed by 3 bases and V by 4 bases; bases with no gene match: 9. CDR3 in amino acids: CASSAGGGRVNQPQHF. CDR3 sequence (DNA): TGTGCCAGCAGTGCCGGAGGGGGCAGGGTCAATCAGCCCCAGCATTTT.

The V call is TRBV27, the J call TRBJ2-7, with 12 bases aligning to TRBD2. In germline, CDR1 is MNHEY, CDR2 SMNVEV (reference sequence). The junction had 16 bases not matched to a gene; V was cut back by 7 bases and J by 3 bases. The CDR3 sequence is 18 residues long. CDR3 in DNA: TGTGCCAGCAATTCTACTAGCGGGAGGTCTGGTCCCGTCTACGAGCAGTACTTC. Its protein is CASNSTSGRSGPVYEQYF.

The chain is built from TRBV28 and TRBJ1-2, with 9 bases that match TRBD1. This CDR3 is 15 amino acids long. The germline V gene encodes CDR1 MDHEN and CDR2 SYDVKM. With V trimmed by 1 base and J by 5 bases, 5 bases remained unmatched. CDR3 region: CASSLYPGQGYGYTF. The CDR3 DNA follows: TGTGCCAGCAGTTTATACCCGGGACAGGGATATGGCTACACCTTC.